The next 4 T cell receptor beta chains were all read from a single sample in a study of CD8+ T cells in alopecia areata. Extracted RNA was reverse transcribed into cDNA, the sequencing template. Assay: immunoSEQ multiplex PCR; the TCRdb copy retains only in-frame clones and omits some. Here the sample spans approximately 210,000 clones, roughly 60% being singletons. Sample treatment: oral pan-JAK inhibitor, 5-10 mg twice daily. The specimen was CD4+ T cells sorted from blood, collected at week 24, from a patient treated with tofacitinib. The receptors here all came from a human donor with alopecia areata.

The table lists this clone with a few counts. The chain combines TRBV30 with TRBJ2-3; D gene ambiguous. V gave up 2 bases and J gave up 1 base, with 13 bases separating them. Germline lookup yields CDR1 GTSNPN and CDR2 SVGIG (reference sequence). The CDR3 sequence is 15 residues long. The CDR3 loop reads CAWSSGILGTDTQYF. Here the CDR3 DNA reads TGTGCCTGGAGTTCGGGCATCCTCGGCACAGATACGCAGTATTTT. Full variable domain (outside the CDR3, taken from reference TRBV30 and TRBJ2-3): SQTIHQWPATLVQPVGSPLSLECTVEGTSNPNLYWYRQAAGRGLQLLFYSVGIGQISSEVPQNLSASRPQDRQFILSSKKLLLSDSGFYLCAWSSGILGTDTQYFGPGTRLTVL.

The chain joins TRBV29-1 to TRBJ1-5; D is perhaps TRBD1 (6 bases). Germline CDR1 is SQVTM and CDR2 is ANQGSEA. The CDR3 extends over 11 amino acids. V was trimmed by 6 bases and J by 11 bases, leaving 14 bases between them. As DNA, the CDR3 is TGCAGCGTCGTAACAGGGAAAGCCCAGCATTTT. As protein: CSVVTGKAQHF.

As DNA, the CDR3 is TGCGCCAGCAGCTTAGGAACTCCCTCTGGCTACACCTTC. Translated, it gives CASSLGTPSGYTF. The chain couples TRBV5-1 to TRBJ1-2; D is unclear. CDR1 and CDR2 from the germline V gene are SGHRS and YFSETQ. V was shortened by 2 bases and J by 7 bases, with 12 bases between the two germline ends. This CDR3 is built from 13 residues.

The chain joins TRBV29-1 to TRBJ2-1; tentatively, D is TRBD2 (7 bases). V shed 8 bases and J shed 1 base, with 15 bases lying between them. The length of the CDR3 is 14 residues. Germline values: CDR1 SQVTM, CDR2 ANQGSEA. CDR3 region: CSFRRGGSYNEQFF. As DNA, the CDR3 is TGCAGCTTTCGCAGGGGAGGGTCCTACAATGAGCAGTTCTTC.